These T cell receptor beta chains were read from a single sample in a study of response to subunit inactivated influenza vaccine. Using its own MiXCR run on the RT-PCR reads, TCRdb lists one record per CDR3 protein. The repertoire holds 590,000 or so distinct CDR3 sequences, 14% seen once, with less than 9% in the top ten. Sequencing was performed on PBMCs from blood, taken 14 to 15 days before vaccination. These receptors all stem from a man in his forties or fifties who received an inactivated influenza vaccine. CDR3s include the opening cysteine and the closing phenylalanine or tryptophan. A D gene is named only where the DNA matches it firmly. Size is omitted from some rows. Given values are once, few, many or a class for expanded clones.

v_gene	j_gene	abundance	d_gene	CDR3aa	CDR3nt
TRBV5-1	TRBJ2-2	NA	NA	CASSFRVSNTGELFF	TGCGCCAGCAGCTTCCGGGTATCGAACACCGGGGAGCTGTTTTTT
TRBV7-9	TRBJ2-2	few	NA	CASSPLSELFF	TGTGCCAGCAGCCCCCTAAGTGAGCTGTTTTTT
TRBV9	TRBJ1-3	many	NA	CASTPGDRSGNTIYF	TGTGCCAGCACACCGGGGGATAGGTCTGGAAACACCATATATTTT
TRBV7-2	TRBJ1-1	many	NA	CASAPRGPEAFF	TGTGCCAGCGCGCCCCGGGGCCCTGAAGCTTTCTTT
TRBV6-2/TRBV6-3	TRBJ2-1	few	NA	CASRREVPYNEQFF	TGTGCCAGCCGCCGTGAGGTTCCCTACAATGAGCAGTTCTTC
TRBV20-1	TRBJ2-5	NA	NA	CSATRRQQETQYF	TGCAGTGCTACCCGGAGGCAGCAAGAGACCCAGTACTTC
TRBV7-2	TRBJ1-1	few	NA	CASISLGGQAFF	TGTGCCAGCATCAGCCTGGGGGGCCAAGCTTTCTTT
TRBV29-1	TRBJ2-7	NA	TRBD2	CSVAGTSGTLYEQYF	TGCAGCGTTGCCGGGACTAGCGGAACCCTATACGAGCAGTACTTC
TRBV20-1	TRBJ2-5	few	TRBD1	CSARKPVPGQRKETQYF	TGCAGTGCTAGAAAACCGGTCCCGGGACAGAGAAAAGAGACCCAGTACTTC
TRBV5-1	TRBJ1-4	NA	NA	CASSLEFGPYEKLFF	TGCGCCAGCAGCTTGGAGTTTGGACCATACGAAAAACTGTTTTTT
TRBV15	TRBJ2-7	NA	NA	CATSRDQGKGFSYEQYF	TGTGCCACCAGCAGAGATCAGGGGAAGGGTTTCTCCTACGAGCAGTACTTC
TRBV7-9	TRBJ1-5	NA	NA	CASSLVSGQPQHF	TGTGCCAGCAGCTTAGTGTCGGGTCAGCCCCAGCATTTT
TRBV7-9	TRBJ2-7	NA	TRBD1	CAGTFGTGVGEQYF	TGTGCCGGCACCTTTGGGACAGGGGTCGGTGAGCAGTACTTC
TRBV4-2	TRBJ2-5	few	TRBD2	CASSQDPSGSRETQYF	TGTGCCAGCAGCCAAGACCCTAGCGGGAGTCGGGAGACCCAGTACTTC
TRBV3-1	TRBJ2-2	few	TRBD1	CASSRTSRGRTGELFF	TGTGCCAGCAGCAGGACGTCCAGGGGGCGAACCGGGGAGCTGTTTTTT
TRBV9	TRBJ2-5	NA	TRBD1	CASSIRDRMAETQYF	TGTGCCAGCAGCATTCGGGACAGGATGGCAGAGACCCAGTACTTC